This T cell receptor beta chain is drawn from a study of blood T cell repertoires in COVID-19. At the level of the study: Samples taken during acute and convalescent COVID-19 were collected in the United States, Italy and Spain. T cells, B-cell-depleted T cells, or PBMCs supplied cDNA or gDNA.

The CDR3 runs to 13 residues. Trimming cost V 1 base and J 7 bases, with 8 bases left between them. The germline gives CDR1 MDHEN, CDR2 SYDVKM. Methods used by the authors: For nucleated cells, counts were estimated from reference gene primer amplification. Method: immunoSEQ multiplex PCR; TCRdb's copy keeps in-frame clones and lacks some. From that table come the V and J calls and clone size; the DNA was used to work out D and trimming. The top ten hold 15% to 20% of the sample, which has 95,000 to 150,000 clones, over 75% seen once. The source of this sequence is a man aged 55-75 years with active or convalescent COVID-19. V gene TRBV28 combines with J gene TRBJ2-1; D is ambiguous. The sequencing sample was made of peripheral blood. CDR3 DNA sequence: TGTGCCAGCAGTTTATTTCGGTTTAATGAGCAGTTCTTC. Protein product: CASSLFRFNEQFF.